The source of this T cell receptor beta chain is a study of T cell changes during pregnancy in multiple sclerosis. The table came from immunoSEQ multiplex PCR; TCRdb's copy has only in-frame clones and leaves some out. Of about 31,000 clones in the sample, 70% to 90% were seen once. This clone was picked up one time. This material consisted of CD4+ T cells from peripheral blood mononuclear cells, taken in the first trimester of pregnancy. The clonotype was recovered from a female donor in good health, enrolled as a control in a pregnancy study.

In DNA, the CDR3 is TGTGCCAGCAGCTTATATCCGGGGGAGGGCTACACCTTC. This encodes CASSLYPGEGYTF. The genes are TRBV7-8 and TRBJ1-2, with D maybe TRBD1 (5 bases). CDR3 length: 13 amino acids. Trimming left V 2 bases short and J 8 bases short, with 12 bases between. Germline V gene sequence: CDR1 SGHVS, CDR2 FQNEAQ.